This T cell receptor beta chain was captured in a study of metastatic and nonmetastatic thyroid tumors. Study conclusions and caveats: Across blood and tumor, TCR beta diversity in malignant thyroid tumors was reportedly significantly higher than in benign nodules.

Patients were all untreated before their thyroid surgery. In its sample, this clone was seen many times. Its matching antigen is unknown. CDR3 length equals 14 residues. CDR1 is DFQATT and CDR2 is SNEGSKA in the germline V gene (reference sequence). TCRdb re-called the PCR reads via MiXCR. This table holds roughly 40,000 clones, 17% found once. The gene calls are TRBV20-1 and TRBJ2-4; 8 nucleotides line up with TRBD1. The origin of this receptor is a male donor with papillary thyroid cancer or a benign thyroid nodule (not recorded which). Some clones in this sample may be carry-over from other donors' samples. Material: blood. CDR3 loop: CSLAGGATKNIQYF. The CDR3 DNA sequence: TGCAGCCTCGCAGGGGGCGCAACCAAAAACATTCAGTACTTC.